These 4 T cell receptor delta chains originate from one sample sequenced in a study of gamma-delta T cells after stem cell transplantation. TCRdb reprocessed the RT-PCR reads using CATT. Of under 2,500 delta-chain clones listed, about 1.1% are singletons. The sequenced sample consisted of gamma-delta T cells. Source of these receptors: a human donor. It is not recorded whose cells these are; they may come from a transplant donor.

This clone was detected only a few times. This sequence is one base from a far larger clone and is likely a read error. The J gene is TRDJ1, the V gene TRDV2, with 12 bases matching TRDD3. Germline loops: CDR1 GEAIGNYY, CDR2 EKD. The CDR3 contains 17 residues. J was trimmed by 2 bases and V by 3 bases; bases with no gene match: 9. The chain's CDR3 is CACDALGDTGYTDKLIF. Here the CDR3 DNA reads TGTGCCTGTGACGCACTGGGGGATACTGGTTATACCGATAAACTCATCTTT.

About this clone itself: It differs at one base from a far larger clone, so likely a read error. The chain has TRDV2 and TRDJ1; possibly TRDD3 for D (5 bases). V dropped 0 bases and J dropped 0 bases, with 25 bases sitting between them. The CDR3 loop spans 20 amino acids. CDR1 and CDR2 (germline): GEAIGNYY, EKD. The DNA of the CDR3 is TGTGCCTGTGACACCGTCAGGCCCCCGGGATCTTCATCGTACACCGATAAACTCATCTTT. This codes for CACDTVRPPGSSSYTDKLIF.

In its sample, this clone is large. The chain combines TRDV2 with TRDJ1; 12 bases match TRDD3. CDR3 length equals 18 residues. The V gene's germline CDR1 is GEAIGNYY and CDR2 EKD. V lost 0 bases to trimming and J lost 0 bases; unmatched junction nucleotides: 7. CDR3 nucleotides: TGTGCCTGTGACACCGTGTCGCTGGGGGATACGTACACCGATAAACTCATCTTT. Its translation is CACDTVSLGDTYTDKLIF.

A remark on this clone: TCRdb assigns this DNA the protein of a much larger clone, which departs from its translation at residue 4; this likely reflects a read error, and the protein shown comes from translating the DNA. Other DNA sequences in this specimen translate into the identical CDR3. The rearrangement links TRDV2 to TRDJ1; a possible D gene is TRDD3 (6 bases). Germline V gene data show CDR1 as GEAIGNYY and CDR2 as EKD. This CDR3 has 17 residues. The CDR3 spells CACGTVGGGPWGDKLIF. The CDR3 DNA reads TGTGCCTGTGGCACCGTAGGTGGGGGGCCCTGGGGCGACAAACTCATCTTT.